Here is one T cell receptor (beta chain) with its context. No antigen is known for it. Base qualities were left out, and no much larger clone turns up one base away. TCRbeta CDR3 regions were amplified from genomic DNA by means of the immunoSEQ Assay, a bias-controlled multiplex PCR. The published analysis was carried out like this. The number of nucleated cells in each sample was estimated by amplification of reference gene primers within the assay. Sequence reads were collapsed and filtered to measure the absolute abundance of every unique TCRbeta CDR3 rearrangement. For each sample, productive Simpson clonality was calculated as the square root of Simpson's diversity index over productive rearrangements. TCRdb carries this immuneACCESS record with in-frame sequences only. Its versions omit some clonotypes, under half of them owing to an unresolved V gene in the studies checked, with the rest unexplained. V and J calls plus clone size are reproduced from that table; the DNA served to infer D and trimming. This sample holds hundreds of thousands of clones; roughly 80% were observed only once. The ten largest account for roughly 9.6% of the sample.

Collaborating institutions collected whole blood in K2EDTA tubes following their own protocols. For TCRbeta analysis, collaborators shipped samples as frozen whole blood, isolated PBMCs, or DNA extracted from either of those sample types. The germline V gene supplies CDR1 MDHEN and CDR2 SYDVKM. From cysteine to phenylalanine, the CDR3 is 13 amino acids long. Of all the DNA, just the CDR3 is kept, 39 bases in frame from base 1. Trimming removed 7 bases from V and 7 bases from J, leaving 16 bases between the germline ends. The sample belongs to a study of blood T cell repertoires in COVID-19 (dated by TCRdb to 2018 to 2021). Background on the whole study: The collaborator samples originated in the United States, Italy and Spain and spanned the acute and convalescent phases of COVID-19. The material from the prospective study consisted of cDNA or gDNA derived from T cells, B-cell-depleted T cells, or PBMCs. Deeply sampled blood TCRbeta repertoires from subjects exposed to, actively infected with, or recovered from COVID-19 were included in the dataset. The repertoires were made available in a free public database intended to serve as a resource for research on the immune response to SARS-CoV-2. The samples were drawn from the first 160 participants of the ongoing ImmuneRACE study and from 950 to 1,500 subjects provided by 6 global collaborators. Sample metadata almost always included a de-identified subject ID, COVID-19 status, age in years and sex. Where available, HLA class I and class II types were obtained from metadata supplied by the sample provider rather than from assay-based typing. What the study reported, not specific to this receptor: How much clinical and demographic metadata was included differed by source and by participant, and the metadata was provided uncurated.

This clonotype was obtained from a woman aged 80 or over with acute or convalescent COVID-19. The specimen was peripheral blood. Recombination linked TRBV28 to TRBJ1-2, with an unclear D gene assignment. Here the CDR3 is given as CASKNTYGSGYTF. At the DNA level, the sequence is TGTGCCAGCAAAAACACCTACGGGAGTGGCTACACCTTC.